One sample yielded the 5 T cell receptor beta chains listed below, sequenced in a study of cytomegalovirus exposure and HLA in healthy donors. PCR primers comprised 60 Vbeta and 13 Jbeta primers. Some clones are missing from TCRdb's copy, which holds only in-frame ones; the method was immunoSEQ multiplex PCR. Of 100,000 or so clones in the sample, nearly 85% were seen once. The sequencing input was PBMCs. These receptor sequences come from a man aged 18 to 30 in good health and CMV-seronegative.

J is TRBJ1-2 and V is TRBV10-3; 8 bases map to TRBD1. The CDR3 is 15 residues long. Trimming removed 8 bases from V and 0 bases from J; junction bases left unmatched: 8. CDR1 and CDR2 from the germline V gene are ENHRY and SYGVKD. The CDR3: CAILGQGRTNYGYTF. In nucleotides, the CDR3 is TGTGCCATCCTTGGACAGGGAAGAACTAACTATGGCTACACCTTC.

This clone was seen once. The chain is built from TRBV19 and TRBJ1-3; D possibly corresponds to TRBD1 (6 bases). The CDR3 is made up of 13 amino acids. The V gene's germline CDR1 is LNHDA and CDR2 SQIVND (reference sequence). Trimming removed 5 bases at V and 4 bases at J, with 9 bases between. The CDR3 spells CASSADRGNTIYF. The CDR3 DNA reads as TGTGCCAGTAGTGCGGACAGAGGAAACACCATATATTTT.

V usage is TRBV6-4 and J usage is TRBJ2-3; 10 bases match TRBD1. The CDR3 runs 15 residues. V dropped 8 bases and J dropped 5; count of bases not matched to a gene: 10. CDR1 MRHNA and CDR2 SNTAGT come from the germline V gene. The CDR3 DNA is TGTGCCAGCCACACCGGGACAGGGGCCCAAGATACGCAGTATTTT. Translation: CASHTGTGAQDTQYF.

CDR3 in DNA: TGTGCCAGCAGCTTGCCGGGACAGCCTATAGAGACCCAGTACTTC. Translating gives CASSLPGQPIETQYF. The rearrangement links TRBV7-7 to TRBJ2-5, with TRBD1 identical over 7 bases. Trimming cost V 3 bases and J 4 bases; bases outside gene matches: 8. Looked up from germline, CDR1 is SSHAT and CDR2 is FNYEAQ (reference sequence). This CDR3 has 15 residues.

V gene TRBV7-9 combines with J gene TRBJ2-7, with 9 bases that match TRBD2. The CDR3 consists of 15 residues. V dropped 1 base and J dropped 7; count of bases not matched to a gene: 8. Looked up from germline, CDR1 is SEHNR and CDR2 is FQNEAQ (reference sequence). The CDR3 here is CASSLGILAGDEQYF. The CDR3 DNA reads TGTGCCAGCAGCTTAGGGATCTTAGCGGGAGATGAGCAGTACTTC.